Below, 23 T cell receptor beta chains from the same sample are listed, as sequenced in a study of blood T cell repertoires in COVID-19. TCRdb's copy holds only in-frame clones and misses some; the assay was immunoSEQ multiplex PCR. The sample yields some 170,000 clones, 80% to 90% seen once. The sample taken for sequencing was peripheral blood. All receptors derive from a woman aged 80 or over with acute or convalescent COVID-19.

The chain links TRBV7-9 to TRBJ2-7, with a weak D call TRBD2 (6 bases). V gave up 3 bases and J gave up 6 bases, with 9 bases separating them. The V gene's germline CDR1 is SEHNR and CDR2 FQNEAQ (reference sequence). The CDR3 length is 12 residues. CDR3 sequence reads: CASSFDGGEQYF. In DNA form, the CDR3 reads TGTGCCAGCAGCTTCGACGGGGGCGAGCAGTACTTC. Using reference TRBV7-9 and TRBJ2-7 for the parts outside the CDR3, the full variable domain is DTGVSQNPRHKITKRGQNVTFRCDPISEHNRLYWYRQTLGQGPEFLTYFQNEAQLEKSRLLSDRFSAERPKGSFSTLEIQRTEQGDSAMYLCASSFDGGEQYFGPGTRLTVT.

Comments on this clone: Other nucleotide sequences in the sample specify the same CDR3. The CDR3 bases are TGTGCCAGCAGCCAAGATCTTAACTATGGCTACACCTTC. Translating it yields CASSQDLNYGYTF. The chain carries TRBV14 and TRBJ1-2, with D hard to call. The length of the CDR3 is 13 residues. CDR1 is SGHDN and CDR2 is FVKESK in the germline V gene. The ends were cut back, 0 bases at V and 1 base at J, with 3 bases in the middle.

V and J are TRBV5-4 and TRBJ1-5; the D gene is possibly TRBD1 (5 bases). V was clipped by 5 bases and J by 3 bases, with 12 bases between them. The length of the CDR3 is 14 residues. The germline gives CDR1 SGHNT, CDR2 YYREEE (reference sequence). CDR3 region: CASSPDRTNQPQHF. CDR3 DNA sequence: TGTGCCAGCAGTCCCGACAGAACCAATCAGCCCCAGCATTTT.

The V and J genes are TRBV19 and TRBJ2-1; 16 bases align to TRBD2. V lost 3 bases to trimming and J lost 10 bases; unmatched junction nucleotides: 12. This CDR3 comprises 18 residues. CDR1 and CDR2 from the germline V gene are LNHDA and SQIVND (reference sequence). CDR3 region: CASSIPKLGTSGRGEQFF. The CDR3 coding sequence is TGTGCCAGTAGTATTCCCAAACTAGGGACTAGCGGGAGGGGGGAGCAGTTCTTC.

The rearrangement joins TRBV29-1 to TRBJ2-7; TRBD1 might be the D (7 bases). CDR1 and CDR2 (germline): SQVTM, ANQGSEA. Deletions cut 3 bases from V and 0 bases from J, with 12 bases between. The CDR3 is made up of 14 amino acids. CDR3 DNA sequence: TGCAGCGTTGACCAGGGGGGTAGCTCCTACGAGCAGTACTTC. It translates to CSVDQGGSSYEQYF.

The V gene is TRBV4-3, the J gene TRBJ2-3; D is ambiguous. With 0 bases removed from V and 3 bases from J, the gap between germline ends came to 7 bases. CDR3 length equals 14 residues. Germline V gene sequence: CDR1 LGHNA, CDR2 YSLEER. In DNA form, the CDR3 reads TGCGCCAGCAGCCAAGAGTCCGGGACAGATACGCAGTATTTT. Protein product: CASSQESGTDTQYF.

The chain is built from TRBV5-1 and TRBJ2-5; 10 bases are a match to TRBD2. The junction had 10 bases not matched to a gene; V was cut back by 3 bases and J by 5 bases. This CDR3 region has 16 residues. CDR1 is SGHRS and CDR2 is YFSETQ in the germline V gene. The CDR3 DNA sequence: TGCGCCAGCAGCTCCAGCGGGGGGGCTATTTTTGAGACCCAGTACTTC. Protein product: CASSSSGGAIFETQYF.

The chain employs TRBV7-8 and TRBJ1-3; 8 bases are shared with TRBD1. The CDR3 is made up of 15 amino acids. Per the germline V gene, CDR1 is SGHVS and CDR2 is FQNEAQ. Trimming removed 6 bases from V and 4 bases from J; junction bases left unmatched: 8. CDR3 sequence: CASSLDRAAGNTIYF. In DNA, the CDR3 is TGTGCCAGCAGTCTGGACAGGGCCGCAGGAAACACCATATATTTT.

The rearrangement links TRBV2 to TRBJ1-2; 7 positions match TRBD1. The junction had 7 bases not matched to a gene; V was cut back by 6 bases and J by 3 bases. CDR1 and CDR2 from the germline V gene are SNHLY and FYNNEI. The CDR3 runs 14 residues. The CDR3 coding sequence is TGTGCCAGCAGATCAGGGGGTGTCGACTATGGCTACACCTTC. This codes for CASRSGGVDYGYTF.

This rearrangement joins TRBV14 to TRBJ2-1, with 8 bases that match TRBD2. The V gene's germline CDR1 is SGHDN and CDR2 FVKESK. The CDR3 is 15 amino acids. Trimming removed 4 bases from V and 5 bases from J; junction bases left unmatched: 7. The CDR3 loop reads CASSRRGGLNNEQFF. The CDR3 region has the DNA TGTGCCAGCAGCCGTCGGGGGGGCCTCAACAATGAGCAGTTCTTC.

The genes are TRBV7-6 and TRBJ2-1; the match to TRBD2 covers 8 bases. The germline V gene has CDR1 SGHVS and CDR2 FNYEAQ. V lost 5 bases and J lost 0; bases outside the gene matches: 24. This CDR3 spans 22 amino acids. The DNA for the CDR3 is TGTGCCAGCAGCCCGGGCGCCTTCGGGGGTTCGGGGGGGCACAGCTCCTACAATGAGCAGTTCTTC. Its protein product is CASSPGAFGGSGGHSSYNEQFF.

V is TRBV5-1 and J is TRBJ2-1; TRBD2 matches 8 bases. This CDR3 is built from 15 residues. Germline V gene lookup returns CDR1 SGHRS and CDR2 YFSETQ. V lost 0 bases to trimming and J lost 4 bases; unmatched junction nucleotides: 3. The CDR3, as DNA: TGCGCCAGCAGCTTGGATCCTAGCGGGTACAATGAGCAGTTCTTC. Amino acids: CASSLDPSGYNEQFF.

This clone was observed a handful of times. The CDR3: CASSPDRRNEQFF. CDR3 nucleotides: TGTGCCAGCAGTCCGGACAGGCGCAATGAGCAGTTCTTC. The chain couples TRBV4-2 to TRBJ2-1; TRBD1 agrees at 7 bases. The trim removed 6 bases at V and 6 bases at J, leaving 5 bases unmatched. The CDR3 is 13 amino acids. CDR1 and CDR2 from the germline V gene are LGHNA and YNFKEQ.

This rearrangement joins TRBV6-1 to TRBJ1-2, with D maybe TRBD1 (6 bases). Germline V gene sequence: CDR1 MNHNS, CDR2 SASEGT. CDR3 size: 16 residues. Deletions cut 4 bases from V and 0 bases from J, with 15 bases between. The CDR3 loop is CASSAFETGPNYGYTF. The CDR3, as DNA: TGTGCCAGCAGTGCATTCGAGACAGGTCCTAACTATGGCTACACCTTC.

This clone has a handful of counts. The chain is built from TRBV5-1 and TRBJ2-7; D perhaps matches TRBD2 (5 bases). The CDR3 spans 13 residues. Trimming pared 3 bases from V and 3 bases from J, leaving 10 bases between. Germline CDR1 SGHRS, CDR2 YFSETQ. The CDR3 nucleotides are TGCGCCAGCAGCTCCGAGGGTCTCTACGAGCAGTACTTC. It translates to CASSSEGLYEQYF.

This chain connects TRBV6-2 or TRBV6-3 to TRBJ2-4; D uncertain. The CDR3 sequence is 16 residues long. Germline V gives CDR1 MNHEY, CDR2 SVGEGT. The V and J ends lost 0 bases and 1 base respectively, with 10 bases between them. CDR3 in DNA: TGTGCCAGCAGTTACTCGAGTGGTATGGCCAAAAACATTCAGTACTTC. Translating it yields CASSYSSGMAKNIQYF.

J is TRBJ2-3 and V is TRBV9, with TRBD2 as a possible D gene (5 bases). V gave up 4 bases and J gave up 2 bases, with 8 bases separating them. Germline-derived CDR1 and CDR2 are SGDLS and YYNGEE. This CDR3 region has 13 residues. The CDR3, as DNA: TGTGCCAGCAGCCCGGGGAACACAGATACGCAGTATTTT. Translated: CASSPGNTDTQYF.

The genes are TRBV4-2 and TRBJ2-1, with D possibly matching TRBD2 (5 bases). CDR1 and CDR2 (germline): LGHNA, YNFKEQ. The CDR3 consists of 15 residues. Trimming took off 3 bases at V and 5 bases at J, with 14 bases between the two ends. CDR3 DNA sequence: TGTGCCAGCAGCCATGGACTCGGGCCTGACAATGAGCAGTTCTTC. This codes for CASSHGLGPDNEQFF.

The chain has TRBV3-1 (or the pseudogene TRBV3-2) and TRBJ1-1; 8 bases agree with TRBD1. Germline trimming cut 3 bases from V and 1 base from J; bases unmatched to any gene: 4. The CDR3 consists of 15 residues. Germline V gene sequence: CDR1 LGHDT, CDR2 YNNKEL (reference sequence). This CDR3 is CASSHAGQANTEAFF. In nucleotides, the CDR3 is TGTGCCAGCAGCCATGCGGGACAGGCGAACACTGAAGCTTTCTTT.

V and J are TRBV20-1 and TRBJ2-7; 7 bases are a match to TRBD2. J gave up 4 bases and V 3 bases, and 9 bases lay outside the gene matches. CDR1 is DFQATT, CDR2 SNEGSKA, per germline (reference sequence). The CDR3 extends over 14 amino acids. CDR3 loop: CSASGSGNPYEQYF. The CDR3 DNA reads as TGCAGTGCTAGTGGAAGCGGGAATCCTTACGAGCAGTACTTC.

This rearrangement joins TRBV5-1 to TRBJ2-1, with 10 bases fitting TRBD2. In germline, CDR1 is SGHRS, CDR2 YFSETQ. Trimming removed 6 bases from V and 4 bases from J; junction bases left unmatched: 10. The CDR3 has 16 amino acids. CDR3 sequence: CASNTGTSAGYNEQFF. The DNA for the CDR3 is TGCGCCAGCAACACCGGGACTAGCGCAGGGTACAATGAGCAGTTCTTC.

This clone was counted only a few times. CDR3 sequence: CASSLVGGPADTQYF. In DNA form, the CDR3 reads TGTGCCAGCAGCTTGGTGGGGGGGCCCGCAGATACGCAGTATTTT. The chain links TRBV5-6 to TRBJ2-3; TRBD2 is a possible D gene (7 bases). Germline V gene lookup returns CDR1 SGHDT and CDR2 YYEEEE. V was shortened by 0 bases and J by 4 bases, with 12 bases between the two germline ends. This CDR3 is 15 amino acids long.

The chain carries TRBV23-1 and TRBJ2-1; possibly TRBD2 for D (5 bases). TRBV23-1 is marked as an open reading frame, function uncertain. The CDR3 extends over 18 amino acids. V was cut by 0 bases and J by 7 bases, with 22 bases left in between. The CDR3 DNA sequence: TGCGCCAGCAGTCAATCTGGCCCCGACCCGCCGGGGAATAATGAGCAGTTCTTC. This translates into CASSQSGPDPPGNNEQFF.